The source of this T cell receptor beta chain is a study of blood T cell repertoires in COVID-19. As for the study in general: Samples taken during acute and convalescent COVID-19 were collected in the United States, Italy and Spain. From T cells, B-cell-depleted T cells, or PBMCs came the material, which was cDNA or gDNA.

In terms of age and location, participants ranged from roughly 18 to 90 years and lived in approximately 26 US areas. Participants had their cohort set by participant-reported clinical history. The repertoire was sequenced with immunoSEQ multiplex PCR; TCRdb's copy has only in-frame clones and lacks some. The sample yields roughly 250,000 clones, 75% to 95% seen once. The CDR3 is 14 residues long. Trimming took 10 bases from V and 0 from J, leaving 13 bases between them. Germline lookup yields CDR1 MNHNY and CDR2 SVGAGI (reference sequence). This chain uses TRBV6-6 with TRBJ1-5, with a tentative D call TRBD1 (5 bases). The TCR sequence derives from a woman aged 18-29 years who had recovered from COVID-19. The material sequenced was PBMCs or T cells enriched from blood (not recorded which). The CDR3 sequence: CATRDQDSNQPQHF. The CDR3 DNA reads TGTGCCACCAGGGATCAGGATAGCAATCAGCCCCAGCATTTT.